The clone carrying this T cell receptor beta chain was recorded at least ten times. This specimen comes from a study of T-cell reconstitution after alpha-beta-depleted transplantation in children. Unique molecular identifiers were incorporated during preparation of the TCRbeta library. TCRdb fed the PCR reads into MiXCR, producing one record per CDR3 protein. The profile shows 200,000 to 250,000 distinct CDR3 sequences, more than 10% of them singletons. Trimming shortened V by 7 bases and J by 4 bases, and 10 bases separated the two germline ends. The CDR3 is made up of 12 amino acids. Per the germline V gene, CDR1 is SNHLY and CDR2 is FYNNEI.

The TCR was taken from a human donor who donated a stem cell graft to a child with acute lymphoblastic leukemia. The sample consisted of PBMCs from the stem cell graft donor, taken from the stem cell graft. V and J are TRBV2 and TRBJ1-1; possible D gene TRBD1, 6 bases. CDR3 coding DNA: TGTGCCAGCAAGGGCAGGGGCACTGAAGCTTTCTTT. It codes for CASKGRGTEAFF.